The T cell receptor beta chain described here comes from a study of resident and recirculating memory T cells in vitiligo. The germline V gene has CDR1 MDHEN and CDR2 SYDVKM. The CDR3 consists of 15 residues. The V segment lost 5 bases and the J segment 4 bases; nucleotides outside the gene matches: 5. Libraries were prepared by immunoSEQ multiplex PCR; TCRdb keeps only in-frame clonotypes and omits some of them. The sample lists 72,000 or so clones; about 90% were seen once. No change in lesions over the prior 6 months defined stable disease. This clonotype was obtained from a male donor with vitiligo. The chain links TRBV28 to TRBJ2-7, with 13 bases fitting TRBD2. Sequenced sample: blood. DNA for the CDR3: TGTGCCAGCAGTGCGGGACTAGCGGGACCGTACGAGCAGTACTTC. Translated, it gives CASSAGLAGPYEQYF.